Listed here are 8 T cell receptor beta chains from one sample, sequenced in a study of T cells in narcolepsy. Assay used: immunoSEQ multiplex PCR; TCRdb lists only in-frame clones, some missing. The table shows 24,000 or so clones, with approximately 84% occurring only once. The specimen was CD45RA- memory CD4+ T cells from PBMCs. These receptors all come from a human donor with narcolepsy.

Here the CDR3 reads CASSGYGYTF. CDR3 nucleotide sequence: TGTGCCAGCAGCGGATATGGCTACACCTTC. The chain joins TRBV6-1 to TRBJ1-2, with D hard to call. The CDR3 is 10 amino acids. V lost 6 bases, J lost 5 bases, and 4 bases lay in between. From germline, CDR1 is MNHNS and CDR2 SASEGT.

The chain carries TRBV19 and TRBJ2-7; 8 nucleotides agree with TRBD2. With 1 base clipped from V and 2 bases from J, the junction kept 1 base outside the gene matches. Germline V gives CDR1 LNHDA, CDR2 SQIVND (reference sequence). The CDR3 sequence is 14 residues long. The CDR3: CASSIVSGTYEQYF. In DNA, the CDR3 is TGTGCCAGTAGTATAGTTAGCGGGACCTACGAGCAGTACTTC. The full variable domain, with the rest looked up from reference TRBV19 and TRBJ2-7, is DGGITQSPKYLFRKEGQNVTLSCEQNLNHDAMYWYRQDPGQGLRLIYYSQIVNDFQKGDIAEGYSVSREKKESFPLTVTSAQKNPTAFYLCASSIVSGTYEQYFGPGTRLTVT.

The chain employs TRBV7-9 and TRBJ2-5; no reliable D call. The CDR3 totals 13 residues. Looked up from germline, CDR1 is SEHNR and CDR2 is FQNEAQ (reference sequence). Trimming shortened V by 6 bases and J by 5 bases, and 13 bases separated the two germline ends. The CDR3 DNA follows: TGTGCCAGCAGTTCGACTGCATCGGAGACCCAGTACTTC. Translation: CASSSTASETQYF.

Concerning this clone: At one end, the junction sequence differs from germline, possibly due to a read error. V is TRBV2 and J is TRBJ1-5; D possibly corresponds to TRBD1 (5 bases). The germline V gene has CDR1 SNHLY and CDR2 FYNNEI. The CDR3 runs to 16 residues. CDR3 sequence (DNA): TGTGCCAGCAGAAGGGGCTTGACAGACTCTGTTGCAAGGATTAACTTT. This encodes CASRRGLTDSVARINF. Filled out from reference TRBV2 and TRBJ1-5, the complete variable domain reads EPEVTQTPSHQVTQMGQEVILRCVPISNHLYFYWYRQILGQKVEFLVSFYNNEISEKSEIFDDQFSVERPDGSNFTLKIRSTKLEDSAMYFCASRRGLTDSVARINFGDGTRLSIL.

The V call is TRBV25-1, the J call TRBJ1-5; no reliable D call. The length of the CDR3 is 14 residues. Germline assignment: CDR1 MGHDK and CDR2 SYGVNS. Trimming pared 2 bases from V and 0 bases from J, leaving 5 bases between. Written as DNA, the CDR3 is TGTGCCAGCAGTGAAAGGGATAGCAATCAGCCCCAGCATTTT. It specifies CASSERDSNQPQHF.

This clone was counted once. The gene calls are TRBV7-9 and TRBJ1-3; no firm D call. This CDR3 has 13 residues. V was pared by 1 base and J by 3 bases, with 4 bases between. CDR1 is SEHNR and CDR2 is FQNEAQ in the germline V gene (reference sequence). The CDR3 sequence is CASSLGGGNTIYF. DNA for the CDR3: TGTGCCAGCAGCTTAGGTGGTGGAAACACCATATATTTT.

This clone came up once. The chain carries TRBV7-8 and TRBJ1-5, with unresolved D. Looked up from germline, CDR1 is SGHVS and CDR2 is FQNEAQ. CDR3 length equals 14 residues. Trimming took off 5 bases at V and 4 bases at J, with 12 bases between the two ends. In DNA form, the CDR3 reads TGTGCCAGCAGCCAATCGGTCGAAAATCAGCCCCAGCATTTT. It specifies CASSQSVENQPQHF.

The chain joins TRBV7-2 to TRBJ2-1; D might be TRBD1 (6 bases). The length of the CDR3 is 15 residues. In germline, CDR1 is SGHTA, CDR2 FQGNSA. The V and J ends lost 7 bases and 6 bases respectively, with 19 bases between them. The CDR3, as DNA: TGTGCCAGCACCCAAGGGGTAGGGGGTTCCAATGAGCAGTTCTTC. Residues: CASTQGVGGSNEQFF.